Each of the 23 T cell receptor beta chains below was sequenced from the same sample in a study of T cell repertoires in cytomegalovirus infection. TCRdb reprocessed the reads via MiXCR and lists one record per CDR3 protein. The sample includes some 300,000 distinct CDR3 sequences, approximately 8.9% of them seen just once. Sequencing used PBMCs. Source of these receptors: a human donor in good health (CMV status not recorded). Some clones in this sample may be carry-over from other donors' samples.

This clonotype showed up just a few times. The V gene is TRBV19, the J gene TRBJ1-2; maybe TRBD1 (6 bases). Germline lookup yields CDR1 LNHDA and CDR2 SQIVND (reference sequence). V lost 4 bases, J lost 8 bases, and 17 bases lay in between. The CDR3 spans 14 residues. The CDR3 DNA reads as TGTGCCAGTAGTAGAATAGGACAGCGATTGGGCTACACCTTC. As protein: CASSRIGQRLGYTF.

This clonotype appeared many times. The gene calls are TRBV6-1 and TRBJ2-3; 10 nucleotides match TRBD2. The germline V gene encodes CDR1 MNHNS and CDR2 SASEGT. This CDR3 has 17 residues. After removal of 7 bases from V and 9 bases from J, the junction contained 19 bases not matched to a gene. CDR3 sequence: CASTRGVAGGNSGTQYF. The CDR3 DNA reads TGTGCCAGCACCCGAGGGGTAGCGGGGGGTAATTCTGGCACGCAGTATTTT.

This clonotype has ten or more counts. For the CDR3, the DNA is TGTGCCAGCAGCTTCGAAAGGGGGCGGTCGGGAAACTATGGCTACACCTTC. This sequence encodes CASSFERGRSGNYGYTF. The gene calls are TRBV7-9 and TRBJ1-2; TRBD1 matches at 7 bases. Germline V lookup: CDR1 SEHNR, CDR2 FQNEAQ (reference sequence). This CDR3 is built from 17 residues. The ends lost 3 bases at V and 2 bases at J; junction bases unmatched: 12.

In this sample, this clonotype turned up many times. This sequence joins TRBV7-9 and TRBJ1-2; D is ambiguous. The CDR3 contains 16 residues. Trimming pared 1 base from V and 0 bases from J, leaving 12 bases between. The V gene's germline CDR1 is SEHNR and CDR2 FQNEAQ (reference sequence). The CDR3 DNA reads as TGTGCCAGCAGCTTAGGAGGATATTCGTCTAACTATGGCTACACCTTC. This translates into CASSLGGYSSNYGYTF.

V usage is TRBV3-1 and J usage is TRBJ1-2; unclear D gene. CDR1 is LGHDT and CDR2 is YNNKEL in the germline V gene (reference sequence). This CDR3 is built from 14 residues. Trimming pared 0 bases from V and 7 bases from J, leaving 12 bases between. In DNA, the CDR3 is TGTGCCAGCAGCCAAGAGGTCGGGCTCCGTGGCTACACCTTC. It is translated as CASSQEVGLRGYTF.

This clonotype was counted a few times. The J gene is TRBJ2-1, the V gene TRBV20-1; D is unresolved. Germline lookup yields CDR1 DFQATT and CDR2 SNEGSKA (reference sequence). The CDR3 runs 17 residues. V lost 5 bases and J 0 bases, leaving 20 bases between the germline ends. In DNA form, the CDR3 reads TGCAGTGCTCCCCTTCGGCGAGTCGTTTTCTCCTACAATGAGCAGTTCTTC. This translates into CSAPLRRVVFSYNEQFF.

In its sample, this clonotype was seen a few times. This chain connects TRBV29-1 to TRBJ2-4; 7 bases match TRBD1. The trim removed 1 base at V and 2 bases at J, leaving 2 bases unmatched. The CDR3 consists of 14 residues. Per the germline V gene, CDR1 is SQVTM and CDR2 is ANQGSEA. CDR3 in DNA: TGCAGCGTTGAAGGCAGGGGGACCAAAAACATTCAGTACTTC. Its protein product is CSVEGRGTKNIQYF.

The rearrangement links TRBV6-6 to TRBJ2-3, with 8 bases matching TRBD2. The CDR3 covers 17 residues. Germline V lookup: CDR1 MNHNY, CDR2 SVGAGI (reference sequence). Trimming cost V 0 bases and J 6 bases; bases outside gene matches: 11. CDR3 residues: CASSYSTSGGSVDTQYF. The DNA for the CDR3 is TGTGCCAGCAGTTACTCGACCAGCGGGGGCTCGGTCGATACGCAGTATTTT.

This clonotype was detected only a few times. The V call is TRBV13, the J call TRBJ1-1, with D unclear. V was trimmed by 7 bases and J by 3 bases, leaving 15 bases between them. The CDR3 runs to 14 residues. Germline V lookup: CDR1 PRHDT, CDR2 FYEKMQ (reference sequence). The CDR3 sequence: CASTPLPYYTEAFF. In DNA, the CDR3 is TGTGCCAGCACCCCGCTCCCGTACTACACTGAAGCTTTCTTT.

The chain carries TRBV5-4 and TRBJ2-7; the match to TRBD1 covers 9 bases. Germline V gives CDR1 SGHNT, CDR2 YYREEE (reference sequence). V dropped 4 bases and J dropped 6; count of bases not matched to a gene: 17. The CDR3 loop spans 17 amino acids. The CDR3 reads CASSPAPGQGRTGEQYF. CDR3 DNA sequence: TGTGCCAGCAGCCCGGCCCCGGGACAGGGTAGAACAGGCGAGCAGTACTTC.

This clonotype showed up many times. The chain joins TRBV25-1 to TRBJ2-2, with D perhaps matching TRBD1 or TRBD2 (5 bases each). Germline CDR1 reads MGHDK; CDR2 reads SYGVNS. The CDR3 loop spans 17 amino acids. Deletions cut 4 bases from V and 10 bases from J, with 25 bases between. CDR3 region: CASSGSFRQGAAVELFF. Here the CDR3 DNA reads TGTGCCAGCAGTGGATCCTTCAGGCAGGGAGCCGCGGTGGAGCTGTTTTTT.

This clonotype was found many times. CDR3 loop: CASSYSRPGTGVSDTQYF. CDR3 bases: TGTGCCAGCAGTTACTCCAGGCCCGGGACAGGGGTGTCAGATACGCAGTATTTT. V gene TRBV6-5 combines with J gene TRBJ2-3, with 10 bases aligning to TRBD1. From germline, CDR1 is MNHEY and CDR2 SVGAGI. This CDR3 has 18 residues. After removal of 0 bases from V and 4 bases from J, the junction contained 10 bases not matched to a gene.

This clonotype was detected ten times or more. The chain recombines TRBV10-3 with TRBJ2-3; 12 nucleotides line up with TRBD2. This CDR3 has 15 residues. Trimming removed 6 bases from V and 5 bases from J; junction bases left unmatched: 6. Per the germline V gene, CDR1 is ENHRY and CDR2 is SYGVKD. The CDR3: CAIRGLAGQVDTQYF. For the CDR3, the DNA is TGTGCCATCAGGGGACTAGCGGGCCAAGTAGATACGCAGTATTTT.

This clonotype was seen ten or more times. The V gene is TRBV20-1, the J gene TRBJ1-5; D remains unclear. Germline lookup yields CDR1 DFQATT and CDR2 SNEGSKA (reference sequence). V was cut by 4 bases and J by 5 bases, with 15 bases left in between. This CDR3 contains 14 residues. CDR3 sequence (DNA): TGCAGTGCTAAAAGACGGGCTGGGTATCAGCCCCAGCATTTT. Protein product: CSAKRRAGYQPQHF.

This clonotype has a count of ten or more. The rearrangement uses TRBV20-1 and TRBJ2-3; D uncertain. The germline V gene encodes CDR1 DFQATT and CDR2 SNEGSKA (reference sequence). Trimming shortened V by 6 bases and J by 5 bases, and 6 bases separated the two germline ends. The length of the CDR3 is 10 residues. CDR3 nucleotides: TGCAGTGCCCAAAGAGATACGCAGTATTTT. This codes for CSAQRDTQYF.

The table lists this clonotype with many counts. J is TRBJ1-1 and V is TRBV4-3; TRBD1 might be the D (5 bases). V was shortened by 2 bases and J by 1 base, with 17 bases between the two germline ends. Germline loops: CDR1 LGHNA, CDR2 YSLEER. The CDR3 sequence is 17 residues long. Here the CDR3 reads CASSQNFLADKNTEAFF. The CDR3 DNA sequence: TGCGCCAGCAGCCAAAACTTTCTGGCGGACAAGAACACTGAAGCTTTCTTT.

V gene TRBV4-3 combines with J gene TRBJ1-3, with a tentative D call TRBD1 (5 bases). Germline V gives CDR1 LGHNA, CDR2 YSLEER. Trimming took off 4 bases at V and 2 bases at J, with 12 bases between the two ends. The CDR3 has 15 residues. CDR3 DNA: TGCGCCAGCAGCCTCGAGTGGGACCCTGGAAACACCATATATTTT. Translating gives CASSLEWDPGNTIYF.

This clonotype has more than one count but fewer than ten. The V and J genes are TRBV6-2 or TRBV6-3 and TRBJ1-6, with 7 nucleotides matching TRBD1. The germline V gene has CDR1 MNHEY and CDR2 SVGEGT. V shed 7 bases and J 7 bases; nucleotides not matched to a gene: 10. This CDR3 spans 15 amino acids. As DNA, the CDR3 is TGTGCCAGCACCCCTTGGAGGGACAGAAATTCACCCCTCCACTTT. It codes for CASTPWRDRNSPLHF.

This sequence joins TRBV20-1 and TRBJ2-2; 13 bases are shared with TRBD2. In germline, CDR1 is DFQATT, CDR2 SNEGSKA (reference sequence). There are 18 residues in the CDR3. V dropped 6 bases and J dropped 0; count of bases not matched to a gene: 10. The CDR3 protein is CSAVPGTSGVTNTGELFF. CDR3 nucleotides: TGCAGTGCCGTCCCCGGGACTAGCGGGGTTACGAACACCGGGGAGCTGTTTTTT.

The table lists this clonotype with many counts. The rearrangement links TRBV19 to TRBJ2-2; D gene uncertain. The germline gives CDR1 LNHDA, CDR2 SQIVND (reference sequence). The CDR3 sequence is 13 residues long. V lost 3 bases, J lost 2 bases, and 4 bases lay in between. As DNA, the CDR3 is TGTGCCAGTAGTATGGACAACACCGGGGAGCTGTTTTTT. Amino acid sequence: CASSMDNTGELFF.

The chain combines TRBV28 with TRBJ2-5; D call uncertain. Trimming removed 2 bases at V and 0 bases at J, with 7 bases between. The CDR3 loop spans 14 amino acids. Germline lookup yields CDR1 MDHEN and CDR2 SYDVKM. This chain's CDR3 is CASSLRKYQETQYF. The CDR3 DNA reads TGTGCCAGCAGTTTACGGAAGTACCAAGAGACCCAGTACTTC.

V is TRBV28 and J is TRBJ1-2; 7 bases match TRBD1. The CDR3 loop spans 14 amino acids. V was clipped by 4 bases and J by 4 bases; unmatched bases: 6. Germline V gene data show CDR1 as MDHEN and CDR2 as SYDVKM. CDR3 DNA sequence: TGTGCCAGCAGTTCCATAGGGGGCGGCTATGGCTACACCTTC. Translating gives CASSSIGGGYGYTF.

At least ten counts were recorded for this clonotype. The chain uses TRBV19 and TRBJ2-1; 8 bases align to TRBD2. The CDR3 extends over 17 amino acids. Germline CDR1 is LNHDA and CDR2 is SQIVND (reference sequence). V trimming: 5 bases; J trimming: 0 bases; junction bases outside the gene matches: 9. For the CDR3, the DNA is TGTGCCAGTAGTGCCGCAACTAGCGGAAGCTCCTACAATGAGCAGTTCTTC. It translates to CASSAATSGSSYNEQFF.